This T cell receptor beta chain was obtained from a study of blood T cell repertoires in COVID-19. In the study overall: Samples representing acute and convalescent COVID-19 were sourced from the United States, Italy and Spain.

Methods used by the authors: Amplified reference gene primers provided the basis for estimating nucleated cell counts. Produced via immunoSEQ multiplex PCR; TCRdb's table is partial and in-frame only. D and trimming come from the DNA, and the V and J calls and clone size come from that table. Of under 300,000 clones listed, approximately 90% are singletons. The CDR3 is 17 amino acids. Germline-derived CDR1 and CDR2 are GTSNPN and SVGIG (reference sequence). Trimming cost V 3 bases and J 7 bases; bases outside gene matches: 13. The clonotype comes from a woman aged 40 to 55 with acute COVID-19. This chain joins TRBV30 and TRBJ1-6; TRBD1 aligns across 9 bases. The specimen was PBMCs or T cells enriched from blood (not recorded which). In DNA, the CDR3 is TGTGCCTGGAGGATGCTACAGGGGGCAATTTTGAATTCACCCCTCCACTTT. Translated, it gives CAWRMLQGAILNSPLHF.